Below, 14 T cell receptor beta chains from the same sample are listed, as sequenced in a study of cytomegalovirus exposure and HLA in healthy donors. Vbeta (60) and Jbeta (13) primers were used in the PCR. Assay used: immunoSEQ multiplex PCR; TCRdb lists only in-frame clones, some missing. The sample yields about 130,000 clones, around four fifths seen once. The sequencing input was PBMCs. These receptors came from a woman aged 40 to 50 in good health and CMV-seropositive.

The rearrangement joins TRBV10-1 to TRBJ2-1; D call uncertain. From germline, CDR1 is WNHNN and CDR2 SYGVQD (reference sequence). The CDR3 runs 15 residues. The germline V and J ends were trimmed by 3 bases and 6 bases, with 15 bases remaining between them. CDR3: CASSDTVDSSNEQFF. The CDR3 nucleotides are TGCGCCAGCAGTGATACGGTTGATTCGAGCAATGAGCAGTTCTTC.

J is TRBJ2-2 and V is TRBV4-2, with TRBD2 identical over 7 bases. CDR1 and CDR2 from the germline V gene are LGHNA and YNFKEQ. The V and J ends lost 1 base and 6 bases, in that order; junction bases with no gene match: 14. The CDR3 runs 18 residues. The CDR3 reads CASSQAWASGSEAGELFF. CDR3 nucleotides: TGTGCCAGCAGCCAAGCGTGGGCTAGCGGCTCAGAAGCCGGGGAGCTGTTTTTT.

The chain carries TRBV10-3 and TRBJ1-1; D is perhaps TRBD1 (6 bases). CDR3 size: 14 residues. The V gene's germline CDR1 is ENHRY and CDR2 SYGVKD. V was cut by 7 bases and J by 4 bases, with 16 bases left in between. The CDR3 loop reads CAINLQGLGTEAFF. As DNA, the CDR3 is TGTGCCATCAACCTACAGGGTTTGGGCACTGAAGCTTTCTTT.

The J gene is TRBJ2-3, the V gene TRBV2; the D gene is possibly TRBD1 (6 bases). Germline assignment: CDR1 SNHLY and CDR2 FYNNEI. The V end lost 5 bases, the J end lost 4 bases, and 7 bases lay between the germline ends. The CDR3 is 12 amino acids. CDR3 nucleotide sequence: TGTGCCAGCAGTACAGGGCCAGATACGCAGTATTTT. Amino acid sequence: CASSTGPDTQYF.

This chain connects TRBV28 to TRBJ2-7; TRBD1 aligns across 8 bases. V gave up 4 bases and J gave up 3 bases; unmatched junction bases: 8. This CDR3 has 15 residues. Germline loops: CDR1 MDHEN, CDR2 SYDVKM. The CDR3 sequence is CASSSLGQGSYEQYF. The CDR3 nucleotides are TGTGCCAGCAGTTCCCTTGGACAGGGAAGCTACGAGCAGTACTTC.

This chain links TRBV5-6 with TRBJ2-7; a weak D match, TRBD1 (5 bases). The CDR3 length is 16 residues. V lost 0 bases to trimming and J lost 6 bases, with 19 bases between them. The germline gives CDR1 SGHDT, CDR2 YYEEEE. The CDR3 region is CASSLGGSGPLGEQYF. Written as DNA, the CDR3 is TGTGCCAGCAGCTTGGGTGGGTCAGGGCCTTTGGGCGAGCAGTACTTC.

CDR3: CASSLLAGLNNEQFF. As DNA, the CDR3 is TGTGCCAGCAGCCTACTAGCGGGGTTAAATAATGAGCAGTTCTTC. The chain links TRBV7-9 to TRBJ2-1, with 10 nucleotides matching TRBD2. The CDR3 totals 15 residues. V was pared by 5 bases and J by 7 bases, with 8 bases of the junction left unmatched. The germline V gene encodes CDR1 SEHNR and CDR2 FQNEAQ (reference sequence).

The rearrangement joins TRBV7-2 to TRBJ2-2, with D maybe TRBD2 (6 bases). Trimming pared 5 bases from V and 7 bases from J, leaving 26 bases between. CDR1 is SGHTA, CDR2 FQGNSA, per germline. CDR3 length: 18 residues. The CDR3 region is CASSEGWAGGQPDGELFF. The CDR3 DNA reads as TGTGCCAGCAGCGAAGGATGGGCAGGAGGGCAACCGGACGGGGAGCTGTTTTTT.

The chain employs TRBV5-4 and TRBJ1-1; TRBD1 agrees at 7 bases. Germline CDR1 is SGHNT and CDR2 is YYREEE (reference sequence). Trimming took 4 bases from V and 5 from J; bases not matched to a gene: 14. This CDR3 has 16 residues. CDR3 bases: TGTGCCAGCAGCCGCCCTGTGGCAGGGGGTCGGACTGAAGCTTTCTTT. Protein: CASSRPVAGGRTEAFF.

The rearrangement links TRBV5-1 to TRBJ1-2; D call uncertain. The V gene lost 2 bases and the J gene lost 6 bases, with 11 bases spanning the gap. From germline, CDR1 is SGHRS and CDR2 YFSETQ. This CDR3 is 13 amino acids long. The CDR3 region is CASSFFGADGYTF. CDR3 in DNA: TGCGCCAGCAGCTTTTTCGGAGCTGATGGCTACACCTTC.

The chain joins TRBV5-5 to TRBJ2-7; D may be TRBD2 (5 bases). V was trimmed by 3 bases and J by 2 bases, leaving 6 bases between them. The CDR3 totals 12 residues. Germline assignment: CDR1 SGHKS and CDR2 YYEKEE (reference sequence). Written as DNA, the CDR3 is TGTGCCAGCAGCTCCGGGGCCTACGAGCAGTACTTC. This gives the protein CASSSGAYEQYF.

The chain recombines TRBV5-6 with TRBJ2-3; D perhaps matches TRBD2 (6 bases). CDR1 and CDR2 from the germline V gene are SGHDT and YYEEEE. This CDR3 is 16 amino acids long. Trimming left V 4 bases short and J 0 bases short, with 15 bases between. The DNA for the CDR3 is TGTGCCAGCAGCGTCGGGGGTGACGGTAGCACAGATACGCAGTATTTT. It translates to CASSVGGDGSTDTQYF.

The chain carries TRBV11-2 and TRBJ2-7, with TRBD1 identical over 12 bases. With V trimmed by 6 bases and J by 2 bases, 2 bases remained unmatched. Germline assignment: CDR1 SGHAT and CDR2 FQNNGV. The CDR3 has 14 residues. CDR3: CASRGTGGTYEQYF. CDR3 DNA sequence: TGTGCCAGCAGGGGGACAGGGGGCACCTACGAGCAGTACTTC.

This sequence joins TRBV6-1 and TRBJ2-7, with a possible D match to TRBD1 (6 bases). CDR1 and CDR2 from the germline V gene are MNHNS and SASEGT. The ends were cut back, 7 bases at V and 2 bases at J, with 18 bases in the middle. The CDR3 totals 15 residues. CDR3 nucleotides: TGTGCCAGCACCTTACGGACAGTTGACACCTACGAGCAGTACTTC. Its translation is CASTLRTVDTYEQYF.